This T cell receptor (beta chain) was captured by sequencing in a study of T cell clonotyping in hematopoietic cell transplantation. Whole-study findings and limits: Graft donor and pretransplant recipient Inverse Simpson Index values predicted broader posttransplant TCR diversity. Recipient TCR diversity dropped after transplant; expanded clonotypes rose from day 30 to 180. Few recipient clonotypes overlapped donors; over 97% were de novo at given depth.

CDR1 and CDR2 (germline): MNHNY, SVGAGI (reference sequence). Trimming took off 0 bases at V and 7 bases at J, with 6 bases between the two ends. The CDR3 has 12 amino acids. There are a few counts of this clone. Its antigen remains unknown. The table came from immunoSEQ multiplex PCR; TCRdb's copy has only in-frame clones and leaves some out. Of about 27,000 clones listed, about 70% are singletons. Time point of the sample: recipient sample about 28 days before transplant, after cytoreduction. Recipients were bled about 28 days pretransplant and at posttransplant days 30, 100, 180. This chain joins TRBV6-6 and TRBJ1-1; D gene uncertain. The starting material was peripheral blood mononuclear cells, obtained before stem cell transplant. The sequence derives from a man aged 45-65 years with myelodysplastic syndrome. Some clones in this sample may be carry-over from other donors' samples. CDR3 protein: CASSYSQSEAFF. In DNA, the CDR3 is TGTGCCAGCAGTTACTCCCAAAGTGAAGCTTTCTTT.